This TCR beta chain was documented in a study of blood T cell repertoires in COVID-19. As for the study in general: Donors in the United States, Italy and Spain gave samples during acute or convalescent COVID-19. Sources were T cells, B-cell-depleted T cells, or PBMCs; the material itself was cDNA or gDNA.

Original processing methods: Reference gene primer amplification gave nucleated cell count estimates. Data came from immunoSEQ multiplex PCR; TCRdb stores just in-frame clones and leaves some out. V, J and clone size derive from that table, while D and trimming were established from the DNA sequence. Among 120,000 or so clones listed, around nine tenths were seen once. Germline lookup yields CDR1 SGHNT and CDR2 YYREEE (reference sequence). V shed 4 bases and J shed 0 bases, with 21 bases lying between them. The CDR3 runs to 18 residues. The TCR was taken from a woman in her 50s with active or convalescent COVID-19. The rearrangement uses TRBV5-4 and TRBJ2-3; maybe TRBD2 (5 bases). The sample was peripheral blood. The CDR3 DNA reads TGTGCCAGCAGCCCTCTTGGAGGCTTTACTGCAAGCACAGATACGCAGTATTTT. Amino acid sequence: CASSPLGGFTASTDTQYF.